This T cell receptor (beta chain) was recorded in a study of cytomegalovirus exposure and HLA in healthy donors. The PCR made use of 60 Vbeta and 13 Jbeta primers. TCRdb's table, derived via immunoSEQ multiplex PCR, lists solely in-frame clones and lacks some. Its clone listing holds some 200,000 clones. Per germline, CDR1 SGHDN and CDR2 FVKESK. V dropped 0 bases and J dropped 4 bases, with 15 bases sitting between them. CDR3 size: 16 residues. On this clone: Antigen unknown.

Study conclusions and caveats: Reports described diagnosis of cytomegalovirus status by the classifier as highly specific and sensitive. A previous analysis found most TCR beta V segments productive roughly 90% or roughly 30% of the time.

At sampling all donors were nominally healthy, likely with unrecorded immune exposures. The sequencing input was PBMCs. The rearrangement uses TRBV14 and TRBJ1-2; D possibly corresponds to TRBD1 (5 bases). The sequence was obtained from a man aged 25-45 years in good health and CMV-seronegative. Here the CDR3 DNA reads TGTGCCAGCAGCCAAGATCAGGCGGGGGTGACCTATGGCTACACCTTC. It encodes CASSQDQAGVTYGYTF.